This entry describes one TCR beta chain. No antigen is known for it. The data are from a study of glioma-infiltrating T cells after dendritic cell vaccination. The sample's time point: after dendritic cell vaccination, including at tumor progression/relapse. Up to about 2 ug genomic DNA was used for TCRB CDR3 amplification. Primers: 60 V beta forward and 13 J beta reverse. Some clones are missing from TCRdb's copy, which holds only in-frame ones; the method was immunoSEQ multiplex PCR. In the table there are approximately 99,000 clones, 80% of which are singletons. Germline assignment: CDR1 SQVTM and CDR2 ANQGSEA. The CDR3 contains 12 residues. Trimming at V came to 7 bases and at J to 7 bases, leaving 6 bases not matched to a gene. Notes on the study in general: Higher pretreatment TIL content predicted longer progression-free time and survival.

The sample here was blood, taken after dendritic cell vaccination. This sequence joins TRBV29-1 and TRBJ1-2; 10 nucleotides align to TRBD1. This TCR came from a human donor with glioblastoma. In DNA, the CDR3 is TGCAGCGCTGGGACAGGGGCGGTTGGCTACACCTTC. Protein sequence: CSAGTGAVGYTF.